Below, one T cell receptor (beta chain) is given with its context. Its antigen is still unknown. This sample is drawn from a study of CD8 T cells in ankylosing spondylitis. The V gene's germline CDR1 is MNHNS and CDR2 SASEGT. This CDR3 spans 14 amino acids. Trimming took 4 bases from V and 5 from J; bases not matched to a gene: 6. Quantitative 5'-RACE with molecular barcodes generated TCR beta libraries. From the 5' RACE reads, TCRdb called clonotypes with MiXCR, one entry per CDR3 protein. The table shows about 200,000 distinct CDR3 sequences, with 13% occurring only once. Broader study findings: Some of the motif variants had earlier been found in reactive arthritis patients' fluid and blood.

The chain joins TRBV6-1 to TRBJ2-5; 8 nucleotides align to TRBD1. The origin of this receptor is a male donor with ankylosing spondylitis or in good health (not recorded which). Sequencing was carried out using blood, either unsorted or a sorted T cell fraction (not recorded which). CDR3 region: CASSADRAEETQYF. In nucleotides, the CDR3 is TGTGCCAGCAGTGCGGACAGGGCGGAGGAGACCCAGTACTTC.